One T cell receptor beta chain is described in this entry. The record originates from a study of blood T cell repertoires in COVID-19. Study-level background: There were acute and convalescent COVID-19 samples, and they came from the United States, Italy and Spain. PBMCs, B-cell-depleted T cells, or T cells were the source of the cDNA or gDNA that made up the material.

Assay: immunoSEQ multiplex PCR; the TCRdb copy retains only in-frame clones and omits some. The sample has under 200,000 clones; less than 90% are singletons. Losses at the gene ends were 1 base for V and 5 bases for J; bases not matched to a gene: 4. CDR1 is SGHTA and CDR2 is FQGNSA in the germline V gene. The CDR3 runs to 16 residues. The V and J genes are TRBV7-2 and TRBJ2-3; 12 bases map to TRBD1. The sequence derives from a man aged 70 or older with active or convalescent COVID-19. Sequenced material: peripheral blood. Here the CDR3 reads CASSLGGDRGRDTQYF. The CDR3 DNA reads as TGTGCCAGCAGCTTAGGGGGGGACAGGGGGCGAGATACGCAGTATTTT.